These 30 T cell receptor beta chains originate from one sample sequenced in a study of blood T cell repertoires in COVID-19. Measured with immunoSEQ multiplex PCR; TCRdb has only the in-frame clones, and not every one. The profile shows a few hundred thousand clones, 70% to 90% of them singletons. Sequenced input: PBMCs or T cells enriched from blood (not recorded which). These receptors came from a woman between 40 and 50 years old who had recovered from COVID-19.

The chain couples TRBV10-2 to TRBJ1-1; possible D gene TRBD1, 6 bases. Deletions cut 2 bases from V and 1 base from J, with 11 bases between. The CDR3 sequence is 15 residues long. Germline CDR1 and CDR2: WSHSY and SAAADI. CDR3 in amino acids: CASSEQGRANTEAFF. The CDR3 bases are TGCGCCAGCAGTGAGCAGGGGAGAGCGAACACTGAAGCTTTCTTT.

The chain carries TRBV18 and TRBJ2-2; D gene unclear. CDR3 length: 16 amino acids. From germline, CDR1 is KGHSH and CDR2 LQKENI. Trimming took 3 bases from V and 0 from J, leaving 11 bases between them. In nucleotides, the CDR3 is TGTGCCAGCTCACCTATCCTCCCCGCGAACACCGGGGAGCTGTTTTTT. Translated: CASSPILPANTGELFF.

This chain joins TRBV29-1 and TRBJ2-2, with a possible D match to TRBD2 (5 bases). From germline, CDR1 is SQVTM and CDR2 ANQGSEA. The CDR3 runs 15 residues. V lost 3 bases and J 2 bases, leaving 13 bases between the germline ends. The CDR3, as DNA: TGCAGCGTTGACGGTGACGGGGTTAACACCGGGGAGCTGTTTTTT. Translated, it gives CSVDGDGVNTGELFF.

This clone was detected only a few times. J is TRBJ2-5 and V is TRBV18, with 8 bases aligning to TRBD1. CDR3 size: 14 residues. Germline assignment: CDR1 KGHSH and CDR2 LQKENI. The trim removed 6 bases at V and 3 bases at J, leaving 6 bases unmatched. Written as DNA, the CDR3 is TGTGCCAGCTCTCTTTCGACAGGGGAAGAGACCCAGTACTTC. It yields the protein CASSLSTGEETQYF. Drawing the rest from reference TRBV18 and TRBJ2-5, the complete variable domain is NAGVMQNPRHLVRRRGQEARLRCSPMKGHSHVYWYRQLPEEGLKFMVYLQKENIIDESGMPKERFSAEFPKEGPSILRIQQVVRGDSAAYFCASSLSTGEETQYFGPGTRLLVL.

The chain uses TRBV6-5 and TRBJ1-3; possibly TRBD1 for D (5 bases). Between the trimmed V and J ends, which lost 6 bases and 4 bases, there was a span of 16 bases. Germline V CDR1 and CDR2: MNHEY, SVGAGI. The CDR3 has 15 amino acids. CDR3 loop: CASRRDSGLGNTIYF. CDR3 coding DNA: TGTGCCAGCAGACGGGACTCCGGGTTGGGAAACACCATATATTTT.

J is TRBJ2-1 and V is TRBV7-8, with 9 bases aligning to TRBD1. V dropped 5 bases and J dropped 8; count of bases not matched to a gene: 13. The CDR3 extends over 16 amino acids. CDR1 and CDR2 from the germline V gene are SGHVS and FQNEAQ. Written as DNA, the CDR3 is TGTGCCAGCAGCCTCATCGGGACAGGGATAGTCGATGAGCAGTTCTTC. Amino acid sequence: CASSLIGTGIVDEQFF.

This clone was picked up one time. The chain couples TRBV6-1 to TRBJ1-4; D possibly corresponds to TRBD1 (5 bases). The V gene lost 2 bases and the J gene lost 10 bases, with 26 bases spanning the gap. Germline loops: CDR1 MNHNS, CDR2 SASEGT. The CDR3 totals 18 residues. CDR3 residues: CASSELLIGGTGDGKLFF. CDR3 nucleotide sequence: TGTGCCAGCAGTGAACTTCTAATCGGGGGGACGGGGGATGGAAAACTGTTTTTT.

This chain joins TRBV5-6 and TRBJ1-5; 7 positions agree with TRBD1. The CDR3 contains 17 residues. V lost 0 bases to trimming and J lost 2 bases; unmatched junction nucleotides: 8. Germline CDR1 and CDR2: SGHDT and YYEEEE. The CDR3 here is CASSLGRDRFRNQPQHF. CDR3 coding DNA: TGTGCCAGCAGCTTGGGCAGGGACAGATTCCGCAATCAGCCCCAGCATTTT. The whole variable domain, remainder taken from reference TRBV5-6 and TRBJ1-5, is DAGVTQSPTHLIKTRGQQVTLRCSPKSGHDTVSWYQQALGQGPQFIFQYYEEEERQRGNFPDRFSGHQFPNYSSELNVNALLLGDSALYLCASSLGRDRFRNQPQHFGDGTRLSIL.

V usage is TRBV2 and J usage is TRBJ2-5; 12 nucleotides align to TRBD2. Trimming removed 4 bases from V and 5 bases from J; junction bases left unmatched: 14. The CDR3 totals 18 residues. In germline, CDR1 is SNHLY, CDR2 FYNNEI. Here the CDR3 DNA reads TGTGCCAGCAGTGTATGGGCTAGCGGGAGGGCCTGGGATGAGACCCAGTACTTC. This sequence encodes CASSVWASGRAWDETQYF.

The genes are TRBV5-1 and TRBJ1-1; possible D gene TRBD1, 5 bases. Germline lookup yields CDR1 SGHRS and CDR2 YFSETQ. Trimming took 0 bases from V and 0 from J, leaving 9 bases between them. The CDR3 is 15 amino acids. The chain's CDR3 is CASSLDGGVNTEAFF. As DNA, the CDR3 is TGCGCCAGCAGCTTGGATGGGGGGGTGAACACTGAAGCTTTCTTT.

The V and J genes are TRBV10-1 and TRBJ2-1; D uncertain. V gave up 5 bases and J gave up 5 bases, with 13 bases separating them. The CDR3 length is 14 residues. The germline gives CDR1 WNHNN, CDR2 SYGVQD (reference sequence). The CDR3 bases are TGCGCCAGCAGTACCCCCGAGAGAGACAATGAGCAGTTCTTC. It yields the protein CASSTPERDNEQFF.

The CDR3 bases are TGTGCCAGCAGTGAATCCGGGGGACCTAAAAACATTCAGTACTTC. This codes for CASSESGGPKNIQYF. The gene calls are TRBV6-1 and TRBJ2-4; a possible D gene is TRBD2 (6 bases). The ends were cut back, 2 bases at V and 4 bases at J, with 12 bases in the middle. This CDR3 region has 15 residues. CDR1 and CDR2 from the germline V gene are MNHNS and SASEGT.

The gene calls are TRBV25-1 and TRBJ1-2, with D possibly matching TRBD1 (5 bases). Germline loops: CDR1 MGHDK, CDR2 SYGVNS. The CDR3 is 14 amino acids. Trimming shortened V by 3 bases and J by 11 bases, and 19 bases separated the two germline ends. CDR3 residues: CASSDQGVVTRYTF. The CDR3 DNA reads as TGTGCCAGCAGTGATCAAGGGGTCGTGACGAGGTACACCTTC.

The V gene is TRBV29-1, the J gene TRBJ1-1, with TRBD1 as a possible D gene (6 bases). V was trimmed by 5 bases and J by 0 bases, leaving 10 bases between them. The CDR3 loop spans 13 amino acids. CDR1 and CDR2 from the germline V gene are SQVTM and ANQGSEA. This CDR3 reads CSVRQGLNTEAFF. The CDR3 DNA reads as TGCAGCGTTAGGCAGGGGCTGAACACTGAAGCTTTCTTT.

Concerning this clone itself: Additional DNA sequences in this sample encode the identical CDR3. The gene calls are TRBV5-1 and TRBJ2-1; D possibly corresponds to TRBD2 (5 bases). Trimming took 1 base from V and 0 from J, leaving 8 bases between them. This CDR3 comprises 15 residues. The germline V gene encodes CDR1 SGHRS and CDR2 YFSETQ. CDR3 loop: CASSLSGSSYNEQFF. The CDR3 bases are TGCGCCAGCAGCTTGAGCGGTAGCTCCTACAATGAGCAGTTCTTC.

The chain has TRBV12-5 and TRBJ2-1; 12 bases align to TRBD1. Germline V gene lookup returns CDR1 LGHNT and CDR2 FRNRAP. The CDR3 is 18 residues long. J lost 8 bases, V lost 0 bases, and 11 bases had no gene match. The CDR3 bases are TGTGCTAGTGGTTTGGTACTCTCGGGACAGGGGGCGCGGGATGAGCAGTTCTTC. This gives the protein CASGLVLSGQGARDEQFF.

This chain uses TRBV7-9 with TRBJ2-7; 10 bases agree with TRBD1. The CDR3 is 15 residues long. V shed 3 bases and J 3 bases; nucleotides not matched to a gene: 5. Germline loops: CDR1 SEHNR, CDR2 FQNEAQ (reference sequence). The CDR3: CASSFGTGDLYEQYF. In nucleotides, the CDR3 is TGTGCCAGCAGCTTTGGGACAGGGGACCTCTACGAGCAGTACTTC.

V gene TRBV6-5 combines with J gene TRBJ1-4; no firm D call. The ends were cut back, 4 bases at V and 0 bases at J, with 9 bases in the middle. Germline CDR1 MNHEY, CDR2 SVGAGI. This CDR3 region has 15 residues. CDR3 in DNA: TGTGCCAGCAGTTCCCTCCTTGCAACTAATGAAAAACTGTTTTTT. This sequence encodes CASSSLLATNEKLFF.

The chain has TRBV3-1 (or the pseudogene TRBV3-2) and TRBJ1-5; a weak D match, TRBD1 (5 bases). The germline V gene has CDR1 LGHDT and CDR2 YNNKEL (reference sequence). Trimming took 1 base from V and 7 from J, leaving 11 bases between them. This CDR3 spans 14 amino acids. In DNA, the CDR3 is TGTGCCAGCAGCCAAGCTCACGCAGGGCAGCCCCAGCATTTT. It specifies CASSQAHAGQPQHF.

Only one count was recorded for this clone. The chain couples TRBV9 to TRBJ1-3; 8 bases fit TRBD1. Germline CDR1 and CDR2: SGDLS and YYNGEE. The length of the CDR3 is 15 residues. V was clipped by 0 bases and J by 2 bases; unmatched bases: 1. The CDR3 region is CASSVGQGPGNTIYF. The CDR3 DNA sequence: TGTGCCAGCAGCGTAGGACAGGGGCCTGGAAACACCATATATTTT.

This clone has a single count. The chain has TRBV12-2 and TRBJ1-1. TRBV12-2 is a documented pseudogene. The CDR3 is 17 residues long. The CDR3 sequence is CASRFLPRVSPNTEAFF. The CDR3 DNA is TGTGCAAGTCGCTTCCTCCCCCGAGTAAGTCCGAACACTGAAGCTTTCTTT.

In nucleotides, the CDR3 is TGCGCCAGCAGCCAATATGAGAGGCGGTGGGGGGGTTACAATGAGCAGTTCTTC. Amino acid sequence: CASSQYERRWGGYNEQFF. The chain recombines TRBV4-3 with TRBJ2-1; 7 bases map to TRBD2. This CDR3 region has 18 residues. The V gene end was trimmed by 2 bases and the J gene end by 4 bases; junction bases not matched to a gene: 14. Germline loops: CDR1 LGHNA, CDR2 YSLEER.

The chain is built from TRBV29-1 and TRBJ2-5, with a tentative D call TRBD2 (5 bases). Trimming removed 3 bases at V and 4 bases at J, with 12 bases between. In germline, CDR1 is SQVTM, CDR2 ANQGSEA. There are 13 residues in the CDR3. In nucleotides, the CDR3 is TGCAGCGTTGACGGAGGCTACGGAGAGACCCAGTACTTC. It is translated as CSVDGGYGETQYF.

The rearrangement uses TRBV5-4 and TRBJ2-2, with 7 bases lining up with TRBD1. Trimming at V came to 4 bases and at J to 3 bases, leaving 9 bases not matched to a gene. In germline, CDR1 is SGHNT, CDR2 YYREEE (reference sequence). The CDR3 sequence is 16 residues long. Here the CDR3 reads CASSPTTGEDTGELFF. CDR3 nucleotide sequence: TGTGCCAGCAGCCCGACCACAGGGGAAGACACCGGGGAGCTGTTTTTT.

CDR3 region: CASSLGAGAQNSPLHF. In DNA form, the CDR3 reads TGTGCCAGCAGCTTAGGGGCGGGGGCGCAAAATTCACCCCTCCACTTT. This sequence joins TRBV7-9 and TRBJ1-6; TRBD1 is a possible D gene (6 bases). The V end lost 1 base, the J end lost 7 bases, and 14 bases lay between the germline ends. In germline, CDR1 is SEHNR, CDR2 FQNEAQ (reference sequence). The CDR3 totals 16 residues.

Here the CDR3 reads CASSRSRDSTTDTQYF. CDR3 in DNA: TGTGCCAGCAGCCGCAGCCGGGACAGCACAACAGATACGCAGTATTTT. The J gene is TRBJ2-3, the V gene TRBV6-2 or TRBV6-3, with 7 bases lining up with TRBD1. The CDR3 has 16 amino acids. Per the germline V gene, CDR1 is MNHEY and CDR2 is SVGEGT. The V and J ends lost 6 bases and 3 bases, in that order; junction bases with no gene match: 12.

The chain employs TRBV7-7 and TRBJ2-1; 8 bases agree with TRBD1. Germline V gene lookup returns CDR1 SSHAT and CDR2 FNYEAQ (reference sequence). This CDR3 is built from 17 residues. The trim removed 5 bases at V and 3 bases at J, leaving 12 bases unmatched. In DNA form, the CDR3 reads TGTGCCAGCAGCCCCCGGACAGGGAGGCTGGGCTACAATGAGCAGTTCTTC. It codes for CASSPRTGRLGYNEQFF.

This clone turned up a few times. DNA of the CDR3: TGTGCCAGCAGTGAAGACAGGATTTACTATGGCTACACCTTC. This encodes CASSEDRIYYGYTF. The V gene is TRBV2, the J gene TRBJ1-2; TRBD1 is a possible D gene (5 bases). The V gene lost 1 base and the J gene lost 3 bases, with 9 bases spanning the gap. The CDR3 loop spans 14 amino acids. Germline lookup yields CDR1 SNHLY and CDR2 FYNNEI.

The V and J genes are TRBV7-9 and TRBJ1-2, with TRBD1 as a possible D gene (5 bases). The germline CDR1 and CDR2 sequences are SEHNR and FQNEAQ (reference sequence). The V gene lost 5 bases and the J gene lost 5 bases, with 9 bases spanning the gap. CDR3 length equals 12 residues. Here the CDR3 reads CASSRSGYGYTF. The DNA of the CDR3 is TGTGCCAGCAGCCGTTCAGGGTATGGCTACACCTTC.

V is TRBV12-5 and J is TRBJ2-2; possible D gene TRBD1, 5 bases. CDR1 is LGHNT and CDR2 is FRNRAP in the germline V gene. The CDR3 is 13 residues long. The germline V and J ends were trimmed by 10 bases and 5 bases, with 14 bases remaining between them. CDR3 DNA: TGTGCTACCCACAGTGGGGCAACCGGGGAGCTGTTTTTT. Residues: CATHSGATGELFF.